This T cell receptor beta chain comes out of a study of blood T cell repertoires in COVID-19 (TCRdb year 2020). Some background on the complete study: Samples covering the acute and convalescent phases of COVID-19 were provided by collaborators in the United States, Italy and Spain. Where available, HLA class I and class II types were taken from metadata supplied by the sample provider and were not determined by assay-based typing. The sample metadata nearly always contained a de-identified subject ID, COVID-19 status, age in years and sex. Samples came from the ongoing ImmuneRACE study (first 160 participants) plus 1,254 subjects from 6 global collaborators. The material from the prospective study consisted of cDNA or gDNA derived from T cells, B-cell-depleted T cells, or PBMCs. The dataset comprised deeply sampled blood TCRbeta repertoires from subjects exposed to, actively infected with, or recovered from COVID-19. The repertoires were released in a freely available public database meant as a resource for research on the immune response to SARS-CoV-2. Results and caveats for the whole study, not just this receptor: How much clinical and demographic metadata was included differed by source and by participant, and the metadata was provided uncurated.

The immunoSEQ Assay, a bias-controlled multiplex PCR, was used to amplify TCRbeta CDR3 regions from genomic DNA. For the original study's pipeline: Within the assay, amplification of reference gene primers was used to estimate how many nucleated cells each sample contained. To quantify the absolute abundance of each unique TCRbeta CDR3 rearrangement, sequence reads were collapsed and filtered. For each sample, productive Simpson clonality was calculated as the square root of Simpson's diversity index over productive rearrangements. As stored in TCRdb, this immuneACCESS dataset retains in-frame rearrangements with V and J assigned. A fraction of the clones does not appear; measured against another copy, unresolved V genes explain less than half of the discrepancy, and the remainder lacks a known reason. V and J calls and clone size come straight from that table; D and trimming were deduced from the DNA. For this sample the table gives 110,000 or so clones, of which over 65% were detected only once. The ten top clones hold 6.2% of the sample.

V was cut back by 0 bases and J by 2 bases, leaving a gap of 8 bases between them. As encoded in the germline V gene, CDR1 is SGHRS while CDR2 is YFSETQ. Reading from cysteine to phenylalanine, the CDR3 counts 14 amino acids. Only CDR3 DNA remains: 42 bases, in frame from the first base. Each collaborating institution followed its own protocols to collect whole blood in K2EDTA tubes. Collaborator samples were shipped for TCRbeta analysis as frozen whole blood, isolated PBMCs, or DNA extracted from either sample type. With respect to this clone: There is no known antigen for this receptor. It has no much larger one-base neighbor in the sample; base qualities were not kept. Distinct nucleotide sequences in the sample also encode this CDR3.

Material for sequencing was peripheral blood. The source of this sequence is a man aged 70-80 years with acute or convalescent COVID-19. Here the chain combines TRBV5-1 and TRBJ1-1; the D gene is unclear. The CDR3 is CASSLGAANTEAFF. The DNA is as follows: TGCGCCAGCAGCTTGGGGGCAGCTAACACTGAAGCTTTCTTT.